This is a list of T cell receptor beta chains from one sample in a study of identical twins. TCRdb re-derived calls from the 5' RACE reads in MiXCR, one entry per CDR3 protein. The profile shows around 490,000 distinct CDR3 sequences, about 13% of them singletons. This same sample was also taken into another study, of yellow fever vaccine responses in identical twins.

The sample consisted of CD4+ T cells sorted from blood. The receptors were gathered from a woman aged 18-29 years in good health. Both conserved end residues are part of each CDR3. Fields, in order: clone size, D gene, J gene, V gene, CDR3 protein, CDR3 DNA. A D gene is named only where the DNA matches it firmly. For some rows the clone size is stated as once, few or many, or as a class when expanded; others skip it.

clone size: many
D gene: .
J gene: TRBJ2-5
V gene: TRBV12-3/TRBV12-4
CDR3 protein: CASSLREETQYF
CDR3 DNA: TGTGCCAGCAGTTTGAGGGAAGAGACCCAGTACTTC

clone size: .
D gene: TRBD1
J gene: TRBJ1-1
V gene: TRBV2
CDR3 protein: CASRRGQGNTEAFF
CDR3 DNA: TGTGCCAGCAGGCGGGGACAGGGGAACACTGAAGCTTTCTTT

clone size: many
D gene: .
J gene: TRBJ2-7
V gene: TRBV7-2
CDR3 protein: CASSSDPHYEQYF
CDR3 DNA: TGTGCCAGCAGCTCAGATCCCCACTACGAGCAGTACTTC

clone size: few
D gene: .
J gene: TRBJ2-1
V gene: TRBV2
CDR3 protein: CASSVNRDNEQFF
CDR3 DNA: TGTGCCAGCAGTGTTAACAGGGACAATGAGCAGTTCTTC

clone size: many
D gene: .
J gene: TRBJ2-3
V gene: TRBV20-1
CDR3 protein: CSARDQDTQYF
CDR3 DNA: TGCAGTGCTAGAGATCAAGATACGCAGTATTTT

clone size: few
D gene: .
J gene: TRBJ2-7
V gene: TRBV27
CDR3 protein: CASSVPGYEQYF
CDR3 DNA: TGTGCCAGCAGTGTGCCGGGATACGAGCAGTACTTC

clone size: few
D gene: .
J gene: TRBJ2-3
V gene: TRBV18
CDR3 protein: CASQATGPDTQYF
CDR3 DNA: TGTGCCAGCCAGGCAACAGGGCCGGATACGCAGTATTTT

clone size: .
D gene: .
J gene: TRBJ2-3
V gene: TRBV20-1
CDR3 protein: CSARESGGADTQYF
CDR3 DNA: TGCAGTGCTAGAGAATCAGGCGGGGCAGATACGCAGTATTTT

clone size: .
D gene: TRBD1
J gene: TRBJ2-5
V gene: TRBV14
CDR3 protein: CASSQDHGTGGSQTQYF
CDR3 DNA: TGTGCCAGCAGCCAAGACCACGGGACAGGGGGCTCGCAGACCCAGTACTTC

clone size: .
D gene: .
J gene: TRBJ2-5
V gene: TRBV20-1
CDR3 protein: CSASPPGRTQETQYF
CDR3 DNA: TGCAGTGCTAGTCCGCCGGGACGGACGCAAGAGACCCAGTACTTC

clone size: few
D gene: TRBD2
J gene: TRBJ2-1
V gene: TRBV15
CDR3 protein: CATSRGVGVGGRANEQFF
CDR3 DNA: TGTGCCACCAGCAGAGGAGTCGGCGTGGGCGGGAGGGCCAATGAGCAGTTCTTC

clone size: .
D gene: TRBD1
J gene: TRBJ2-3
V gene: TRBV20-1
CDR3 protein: CSAGTASTDTQYF
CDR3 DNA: TGCAGTGCCGGGACAGCGAGCACAGATACGCAGTATTTT

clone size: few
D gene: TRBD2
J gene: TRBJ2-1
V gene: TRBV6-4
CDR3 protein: CASRLAGGSNEQFF
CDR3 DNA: TGTGCCAGCAGACTAGCGGGGGGCTCGAATGAGCAGTTCTTC

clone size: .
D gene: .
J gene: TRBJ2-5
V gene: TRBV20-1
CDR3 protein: CSARVAETQYF
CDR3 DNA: TGCAGTGCTAGAGTGGCAGAGACCCAGTACTTC

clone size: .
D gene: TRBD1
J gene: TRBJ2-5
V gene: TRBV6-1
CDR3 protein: CASSAGQAWGETQYF
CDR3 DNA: TGTGCCAGCAGTGCCGGACAGGCCTGGGGGGAGACCCAGTACTTC

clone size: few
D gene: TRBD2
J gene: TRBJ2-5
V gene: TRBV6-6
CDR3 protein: CASGGSAETQYF
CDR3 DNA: TGTGCCAGTGGCGGGAGTGCAGAGACCCAGTACTTC

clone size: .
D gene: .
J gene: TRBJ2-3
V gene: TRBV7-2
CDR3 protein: CASSTTQGRPDTQYF
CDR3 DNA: TGTGCCAGCAGCACCACACAGGGGAGGCCAGATACGCAGTATTTT

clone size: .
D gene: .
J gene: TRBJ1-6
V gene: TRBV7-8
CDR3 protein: CASSFKRDSPLHF
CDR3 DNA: TGTGCCAGCAGCTTTAAGAGGGATTCACCCCTCCACTTT

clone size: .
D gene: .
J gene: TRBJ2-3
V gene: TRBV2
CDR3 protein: CASSDPGGGTDTQYF
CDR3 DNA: TGTGCCAGCAGTGACCCGGGGGGCGGAACAGATACGCAGTATTTT

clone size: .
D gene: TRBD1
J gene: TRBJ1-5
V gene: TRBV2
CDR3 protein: CASSKTGGGQPQHF
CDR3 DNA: TGTGCCAGCAGTAAAACAGGGGGCGGTCAGCCCCAGCATTTT

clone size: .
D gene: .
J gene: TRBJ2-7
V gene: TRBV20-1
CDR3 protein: CSARRVGTYEQYF
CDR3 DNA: TGCAGTGCTAGAAGGGTAGGGACCTACGAGCAGTACTTC